This is a list of T cell receptor beta chains from one sample in a study of cytotoxic CD8 clonotypes in ibrutinib-treated CLL. Only in-frame clones appear in the TCRdb table, and some are missing; sequencing was by immunoSEQ multiplex PCR. Of about 50,000 clones in the sample, more than 55% are singletons; the top ten hold about 29%. Sequencing was performed on PBMCs, taken after 24 months of ibrutinib treatment. All receptors come from a human donor with chronic lymphocytic leukemia. CDR3s include the opening cysteine and the closing phenylalanine or tryptophan.

j_call: TRBJ2-5; v_call: TRBV29-1; cdr3_aa: CSVANSGGSTLETQYF
j_call: TRBJ2-7; v_call: TRBV18; cdr3_aa: CASSPPSSRDEQYF
j_call: TRBJ2-3; v_call: TRBV11-2; cdr3_aa: CASSLVAGGPTDTQYF
j_call: TRBJ2-2; v_call: TRBV5-1; cdr3_aa: CASRGSGELFF
j_call: TRBJ1-2; v_call: TRBV5-6; cdr3_aa: CASSPKPTGSYTF
j_call: TRBJ1-5; v_call: TRBV2; cdr3_aa: CASSVGGYNQPQHF
j_call: TRBJ1-5; v_call: TRBV2; cdr3_aa: CASAAHQSNQPQHF
j_call: TRBJ2-5; v_call: TRBV5-4; cdr3_aa: CASSSPDARETQYF
j_call: TRBJ2-7; v_call: TRBV11-2; cdr3_aa: CASSLDRGDEQYF
j_call: TRBJ2-5; v_call: TRBV10-3; cdr3_aa: CAIRGDRGVVETQYF
j_call: TRBJ2-5; v_call: TRBV4-2; cdr3_aa: CASSQGSGGSQETQYF
j_call: TRBJ2-1; v_call: TRBV5-6; cdr3_aa: CASSQGGAEFF
j_call: TRBJ2-3; v_call: TRBV7-9; cdr3_aa: CASSLATSGTDTQYF
j_call: TRBJ1-2; v_call: TRBV5-1; cdr3_aa: CASSLGDRHGYTF
j_call: TRBJ1-2; v_call: TRBV11-2; cdr3_aa: CASSLDAGTGTYGYTF
j_call: TRBJ1-2; v_call: TRBV5-4; cdr3_aa: CASSSQAGTGNYGYTF
j_call: TRBJ2-3; v_call: TRBV5-1; cdr3_aa: CASSLNGRTSTDTQYF
j_call: TRBJ2-1; v_call: TRBV9; cdr3_aa: CASSVGSGGAEGEQFF
j_call: TRBJ1-2; v_call: TRBV11-2; cdr3_aa: CASSLGGQNYGYTF
j_call: TRBJ2-7; v_call: TRBV5-1; cdr3_aa: CASSLGGIEQYF
j_call: TRBJ1-6; v_call: TRBV9; cdr3_aa: CASSAGHPNSPLHF
j_call: TRBJ1-6; v_call: TRBV5-4; cdr3_aa: CASSQDARDDSPLHF
j_call: TRBJ2-4; v_call: TRBV6-7; cdr3_aa: CASSYEGAKNIQYF
j_call: TRBJ2-7; v_call: TRBV29-1; cdr3_aa: CSVVGLYEQYF
j_call: TRBJ1-2; v_call: TRBV6-5; cdr3_aa: CASSFLSNYGYTF
j_call: TRBJ2-2; v_call: TRBV6-5; cdr3_aa: CASSDGGELFF
j_call: TRBJ1-1; v_call: TRBV16; cdr3_aa: CASSPNLNTEAFF
j_call: TRBJ1-1; v_call: TRBV6-1; cdr3_aa: CASNSPSGGPRGVF
j_call: TRBJ2-5; v_call: TRBV5-1; cdr3_aa: CASSRSVGETQYF
j_call: TRBJ2-1; v_call: TRBV29-1; cdr3_aa: CSVQRGIGEQFF
j_call: TRBJ2-1; v_call: TRBV11-2; cdr3_aa: CASSLSRGAGEQFF
j_call: TRBJ1-2; v_call: TRBV5-6; cdr3_aa: CASSFAGSVDGYTF
j_call: TRBJ2-3; v_call: TRBV4-1; cdr3_aa: CASSQEGTGSYTDTQYF
j_call: TRBJ1-4; v_call: TRBV5-1; cdr3_aa: CASSWTGGATNEKLFF
j_call: TRBJ2-7; v_call: TRBV6-5; cdr3_aa: CASSLAGGYEQYF
j_call: TRBJ2-5; v_call: TRBV14; cdr3_aa: CASSRRQGQETQYF
j_call: TRBJ1-6; v_call: TRBV6-5; cdr3_aa: CASGVGDSPLHF
j_call: TRBJ1-5; v_call: TRBV6-5; cdr3_aa: CASSSQGNQPQHF
j_call: TRBJ2-3; v_call: TRBV7-9; cdr3_aa: CASSLRLASDTQYF
j_call: TRBJ2-7; v_call: TRBV7-8; cdr3_aa: CASSLVPVAGEQYF
j_call: TRBJ2-7; v_call: TRBV29-1; cdr3_aa: CSVQRGGVHEQYF
j_call: TRBJ2-2; v_call: TRBV27; cdr3_aa: CASSFSVIGAGELFF
j_call: TRBJ2-7; v_call: TRBV2; cdr3_aa: CASSEGRGGTYEQYF
j_call: TRBJ1-1; v_call: TRBV7-9; cdr3_aa: CASSLAGVSAAFF
j_call: TRBJ2-5; v_call: TRBV29-1; cdr3_aa: CSVPPRLQETQYF
j_call: TRBJ1-5; v_call: TRBV5-1; cdr3_aa: CASSLGSGGTNQPQHF
j_call: TRBJ2-3; v_call: TRBV29-1; cdr3_aa: CSVEPGTGTDTQYF
j_call: TRBJ2-7; v_call: TRBV6-6; cdr3_aa: CASSYTSYEQYF
j_call: TRBJ1-1; v_call: TRBV7-8; cdr3_aa: CASSPTPAARVGTEAFF
j_call: TRBJ2-2; v_call: TRBV6-1; cdr3_aa: CASSLGHTGELFF
j_call: TRBJ2-5; v_call: TRBV5-4; cdr3_aa: CASSPPGGGPETQYF
j_call: TRBJ2-5; v_call: TRBV5-1; cdr3_aa: CASSTQPTTQQETQYF
j_call: TRBJ1-3; v_call: TRBV11-2; cdr3_aa: CASSSRTVGGNTIYF
j_call: TRBJ2-7; v_call: TRBV7-9; cdr3_aa: CASGLGARSYEQYF